A single T cell receptor (beta chain) is shown here with its context. The study sampled blood at baseline, cycle 4 day 1, and cycle 7 day 1. Clones were read by immunoSEQ multiplex PCR, and TCRdb kept only the in-frame ones, dropping some. Of 50,000 to 75,000 clones in the sample, roughly nine tenths are singletons; the top ten hold approximately 0.78%. The sample originates from a study of OX40 agonist ivuxolimab in advanced cancers. The CDR3 consists of 17 residues. Trimming removed 1 base from V and 0 bases from J, with 16 bases in between. Germline V gene lookup returns CDR1 SEHNR and CDR2 FQNEAQ (reference sequence).

The sample was CD4+ or CD8+ T cells sorted from blood, taken in a trial of the OX40 agonist ivuxolimab. The J gene is TRBJ2-7, the V gene TRBV7-9, with no clear D. The sequence derives from an adult with an advanced solid tumor such as melanoma, head and neck, liver or kidney cancer. CDR3 sequence (DNA): TGTGCCAGCAGCTTAGGAACGCTTCAGTCCTACTCCTACGAGCAGTACTTC. This translates into CASSLGTLQSYSYEQYF.